This T cell receptor (beta chain) was obtained from a study of blood T cell repertoires in COVID-19. Across the study: Acute-phase and convalescent COVID-19 samples originated in the United States, Italy and Spain. T cells, B-cell-depleted T cells, or PBMCs supplied cDNA or gDNA.

Authors' data handling: By means of reference gene primer amplification, nucleated cell counts were estimated. TCRdb keeps only in-frame clones here, not all; method: immunoSEQ multiplex PCR. V and J calls and clone size come straight from that table; D and trimming were deduced from the DNA. The sample carries about half a million clones, 80% to 90% recorded once. Germline values: CDR1 MNHEY, CDR2 SVGAGI. V gave up 2 bases and J gave up 5 bases, with 12 bases separating them. The CDR3 is made up of 14 amino acids. In regard to this clone: Other DNA sequences in the sample encode the same CDR3.

The sequence was obtained from a human donor in a cohort sampled during active COVID-19. This sequence joins TRBV6-5 and TRBJ1-1; TRBD1 is a possible D gene (6 bases). Sample: peripheral blood. CDR3 nucleotide sequence: TGTGCCAGCAGTTACCAGGGGCGGGGGACTGAAGCTTTCTTT. Its translation is CASSYQGRGTEAFF.